This is a list of T cell receptor beta chains from one sample in a study of regulatory T cells in long-lasting Graves disease. Via MiXCR, TCRdb re-called the multiplex PCR reads, giving one row per CDR3 protein. The data show about 460,000 distinct CDR3 sequences, 20% to 25% seen once. The sample consisted of peripheral blood mononuclear cells (PBMCs), taken when the disease was refractory, from a patient treated with antithyroid drugs. These receptors were collected from a female donor with Graves disease. CDR3s include the opening cysteine and the closing phenylalanine or tryptophan. Fields, in order: J gene, D gene, clone size, V gene, CDR3 protein, CDR3 DNA. D genes are given only for firm matches. The listing skips clone size in some rows; elsewhere it reads once, few, many or a size class.

TRBJ1-1 | TRBD1 | many | TRBV2 | CASSAGQGLATEAFF | TGTGCCAGCAGTGCCGGACAGGGCCTCGCGACTGAAGCTTTCTTT
TRBJ2-5 | NA | NA | TRBV7-2 | CASSLMPETQYF | TGTGCCAGCAGCTTAATGCCTGAGACCCAGTACTTC
TRBJ2-3 | NA | NA | TRBV13 | CASSLGTDRGADTQYF | TGTGCCAGCAGCTTAGGGACCGACCGAGGTGCAGATACGCAGTATTTT
TRBJ1-2 | TRBD1 | NA | TRBV30 | CAWTGGAYGYTF | TGTGCCTGGACAGGGGGCGCCTATGGCTACACCTTC
TRBJ1-1 | TRBD1 | many | TRBV6-1 | CAASGTVGNTEAFF | TGTGCCGCATCCGGGACAGTGGGAAACACTGAAGCTTTCTTT
TRBJ2-5 | TRBD2 | few | TRBV11-3 | CASSVSLAGGQETQYF | TGTGCCAGCAGCGTCTCACTAGCGGGAGGCCAAGAGACCCAGTACTTC
TRBJ2-1 | NA | NA | TRBV7-2 | CASSSSSHEQFF | TGTGCCAGCAGCTCAAGTTCCCATGAGCAGTTCTTC
TRBJ1-1 | TRBD1 | NA | TRBV7-9 | CASGWGTGGVNTEAFF | TGTGCCAGCGGCTGGGGGACAGGGGGCGTGAACACTGAAGCTTTCTTT
TRBJ1-6 | NA | NA | TRBV19 | CASSPNALGHTGLYNSPLHF | TGTGCCAGTAGTCCAAACGCTTTGGGTCACACGGGACTCTATAATTCACCCCTCCACTTT
TRBJ1-1 | NA | many | TRBV6-1 | CASTALGLATEAFF | TGTGCCAGCACCGCTTTAGGGCTTGCGACTGAAGCTTTCTTT
TRBJ1-3 | NA | few | TRBV20-1 | CSAKLGAGNTIYF | TGCAGTGCGAAGTTAGGGGCTGGAAACACCATATATTTT
TRBJ1-2 | NA | many | TRBV24-1 | CATRGEREDGYTF | TGTGCCACCAGAGGGGAAAGGGAGGATGGCTACACCTTC
TRBJ1-5 | TRBD1 | NA | TRBV20-1 | CSARTGGGWSNQPQHF | TGCAGTGCCCGTACAGGGGGCGGGTGGAGCAATCAGCCCCAGCATTTT